Each of the 18 T cell receptor beta chains below was sequenced from the same sample in a study of T-cell reconstitution after alpha-beta-depleted transplantation in children. The TCRbeta library was prepared with unique molecular identifiers. One entry per CDR3 protein results from TCRdb running MiXCR on the PCR reads. Of some 830,000 distinct CDR3 sequences in the sample, around 15% were seen once. The starting material was PBMCs, mostly from graft donor cells, obtained 360 days after TCRalphabeta/CD19-depleted stem cell transplant. The origin of the receptors is a male patient aged 10 to 17 who had a stem cell transplant for acute lymphoblastic leukemia, so the T cells may come from the graft donor.

This clonotype was seen many times. The chain joins TRBV20-1 to TRBJ2-1; no definite D call. Germline V gives CDR1 DFQATT, CDR2 SNEGSKA (reference sequence). The ends were cut back, 5 bases at V and 9 bases at J, with 8 bases in the middle. This CDR3 has 10 residues. CDR3 bases: TGCAGTGCTCCCCGGGTTGAGCAGTTCTTC. This gives the protein CSAPRVEQFF.

There are many counts of this clonotype. J is TRBJ1-5 and V is TRBV29-1; TRBD1 agrees at 7 bases. Germline V gives CDR1 SQVTM, CDR2 ANQGSEA. The length of the CDR3 is 13 residues. V shed 6 bases and J 2 bases; nucleotides not matched to a gene: 4. The CDR3 reads CSVLTGGNQPQHF. As DNA, the CDR3 is TGCAGCGTCCTTACAGGGGGCAATCAGCCCCAGCATTTT.

This clonotype has more than one count but fewer than ten. The rearrangement links TRBV2 to TRBJ2-1; D is unresolved. In germline, CDR1 is SNHLY, CDR2 FYNNEI. The CDR3 has 13 amino acids. Trimming removed 8 bases at V and 8 bases at J, with 16 bases between. Here the CDR3 DNA reads TGTGCCAGCGGGGTTCAAAGGGCCGATGAGCAGTTCTTC. This encodes CASGVQRADEQFF.

This chain joins TRBV25-1 and TRBJ2-5; the match to TRBD2 covers 12 bases. The CDR3 is 19 residues long. CDR1 is MGHDK and CDR2 is SYGVNS in the germline V gene. V was clipped by 1 base and J by 4 bases; unmatched bases: 13. The CDR3, as DNA: TGTGCCAGCAGTGAATCCCCTCTAGCGGGAGGGCCCCGTGGAGAGACCCAGTACTTC. It yields the protein CASSESPLAGGPRGETQYF.

This sequence joins TRBV7-3 and TRBJ2-5; D unclear. This CDR3 spans 14 amino acids. Germline values: CDR1 SGHTA, CDR2 FQGTGA. The V end was cut by 2 bases, the J end by 5 bases, with 12 bases between. This CDR3 reads CASSLGVGGETQYF. The CDR3, as DNA: TGTGCCAGCAGCTTAGGGGTTGGCGGCGAGACCCAGTACTTC.

In this sample, this clonotype turned up a few times. The CDR3 nucleotides read TGCAGTGCTAGATACAGGGGGCCCCTCTCTCAGCCCCAGCATTTT. This translates into CSARYRGPLSQPQHF. The chain has TRBV20-1 and TRBJ1-5; 9 nucleotides match TRBD1. Trimming took 2 bases from V and 6 from J; bases not matched to a gene: 8. In germline, CDR1 is DFQATT, CDR2 SNEGSKA (reference sequence). This CDR3 region has 15 residues.

This clonotype was counted only a few times. V is TRBV27 and J is TRBJ2-7; D is uncertain. Germline lookup yields CDR1 MNHEY and CDR2 SMNVEV (reference sequence). There are 13 residues in the CDR3. The ends were cut back, 3 bases at V and 5 bases at J, with 11 bases in the middle. The CDR3 here is CASSFRGAHEQYF. The CDR3 DNA reads TGTGCCAGCAGTTTTAGAGGTGCACACGAGCAGTACTTC.

This clonotype was detected a few times. V and J are TRBV11-2 and TRBJ2-7; D unresolved. The CDR3 sequence is 14 residues long. V lost 4 bases and J 2 bases, leaving 12 bases between the germline ends. Looked up from germline, CDR1 is SGHAT and CDR2 is FQNNGV. As DNA, the CDR3 is TGTGCCAGCAGCTCTTTCGTGGGGACCTACGAGCAGTACTTC. Translated: CASSSFVGTYEQYF.

This clonotype occurred many times. The gene calls are TRBV29-1 and TRBJ1-5, with D possibly TRBD1 on 5 matching bases. Trimming removed 5 bases from V and 5 bases from J, with 13 bases in between. The CDR3 is 13 amino acids. The germline CDR1 and CDR2 sequences are SQVTM and ANQGSEA. The CDR3 sequence: CSVRGGRDQPQHF. CDR3 bases: TGCAGCGTTCGCGGGGGTAGAGATCAGCCCCAGCATTTT.

This clonotype was counted at least ten times. This chain uses TRBV29-1 with TRBJ1-2; TRBD1 matches at 8 bases. Trimming cost V 5 bases and J 4 bases; bases outside gene matches: 9. Germline V lookup: CDR1 SQVTM, CDR2 ANQGSEA. CDR3 length: 14 residues. The CDR3 nucleotides read TGCAGCGTTCAGGGGGCTTGGGGTACCTATGGCTACACCTTC. It encodes CSVQGAWGTYGYTF.

This clonotype has a count of ten or more. The chain carries TRBV28 and TRBJ1-3; 9 nucleotides line up with TRBD1. The V and J ends lost 5 bases and 4 bases, in that order; junction bases with no gene match: 6. Looked up from germline, CDR1 is MDHEN and CDR2 is SYDVKM. The CDR3 length is 15 residues. The CDR3 loop reads CASSAPGTGGNTIYF. The CDR3 DNA reads as TGTGCCAGCAGTGCCCCCGGGACAGGGGGAAACACCATATATTTT.

The V call is TRBV7-2, the J call TRBJ2-5, with 7 nucleotides matching TRBD2. Germline loops: CDR1 SGHTA, CDR2 FQGNSA. There are 16 residues in the CDR3. Losses at the gene ends were 6 bases for V and 1 base for J; bases not matched to a gene: 11. CDR3 amino acids: CASSRLLAVFQETQYF. CDR3 nucleotides: TGTGCCAGCAGTAGGCTCCTAGCGGTATTCCAAGAGACCCAGTACTTC.

This chain uses TRBV7-3 with TRBJ2-3; D ambiguous. Trimming took 2 bases from V and 1 from J, leaving 10 bases between them. CDR3 length: 15 residues. Germline V gene data show CDR1 as SGHTA and CDR2 as FQGTGA. The CDR3, as DNA: TGTGCCAGCAGCTTAGCTCCGGCCGGCACAGATACGCAGTATTTT. Its translation is CASSLAPAGTDTQYF.

This clonotype was seen many times. CDR3: CASSQASEQFF. The CDR3 nucleotides read TGTGCCAGCAGCCAAGCTAGTGAGCAGTTCTTC. The V call is TRBV4-2, the J call TRBJ2-1; D remains ambiguous. In germline, CDR1 is LGHNA, CDR2 YNFKEQ. V dropped 1 base and J dropped 9 bases, with 4 bases sitting between them. CDR3 length: 11 amino acids.

In this sample, this clonotype turned up many times. This sequence joins TRBV4-1 and TRBJ2-3; 9 bases are a match to TRBD2. The germline V gene has CDR1 MGHRA and CDR2 YSYEKL. Trimming cost V 0 bases and J 2 bases; bases outside gene matches: 12. The CDR3 runs 19 residues. CDR3 region: CASSQDLGSLAGLTDTQYF. As DNA, the CDR3 is TGCGCCAGCAGCCAAGATCTGGGGAGTCTAGCGGGGCTCACAGATACGCAGTATTTT.

This clonotype has only a few counts. CDR3 coding DNA: TGCGCCAGCAGACAGCATGGCGGATACTCACCTACCGCAAACAATGAGCAGTTCTTC. Amino acids: CASRQHGGYSPTANNEQFF. The chain has TRBV5-1 and TRBJ2-1; no firm D call. CDR1 SGHRS and CDR2 YFSETQ come from the germline V gene. V dropped 5 bases and J dropped 5 bases, with 29 bases sitting between them. The CDR3 contains 19 residues.

Only a few counts were recorded for this clonotype. The rearrangement links TRBV5-1 to TRBJ2-7, with D unresolved. CDR3 length equals 14 residues. Germline V lookup: CDR1 SGHRS, CDR2 YFSETQ. V lost 4 bases and J lost 3, with 14 bases in between. CDR3 loop: CASSRIDGVYEQYF. The CDR3 DNA reads TGCGCCAGCAGCAGGATAGACGGCGTCTACGAGCAGTACTTC.

The genes are TRBV7-9 and TRBJ2-1, with D hard to call. Per germline, CDR1 SEHNR and CDR2 FQNEAQ (reference sequence). This CDR3 is built from 13 residues. CDR3 nucleotides: TGTGTAACGGAACACCGCTCCTACAATGAGCAGTTCTTC. Encoded protein: CVTEHRSYNEQFF. The whole variable domain, remainder taken from reference TRBV7-9 and TRBJ2-1, is DTGVSQNPRHKITKRGQNVTFRCDPISEHNRLYWYRQTLGQGPEFLTYFQNEAQLEKSRLLSDRFSAERPKGSFSTLEIQRTEQGDSAMYLCVTEHRSYNEQFFGPGTRLTVL.